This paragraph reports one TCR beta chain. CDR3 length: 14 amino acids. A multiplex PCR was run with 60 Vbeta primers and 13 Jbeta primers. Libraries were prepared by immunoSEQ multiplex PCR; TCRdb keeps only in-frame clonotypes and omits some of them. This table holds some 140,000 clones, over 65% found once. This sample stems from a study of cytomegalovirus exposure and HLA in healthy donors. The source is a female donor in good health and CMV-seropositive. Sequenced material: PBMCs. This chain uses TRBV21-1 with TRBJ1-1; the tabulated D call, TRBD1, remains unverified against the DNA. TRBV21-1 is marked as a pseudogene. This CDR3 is CASSRGHLNTEAFF. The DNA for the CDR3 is TGTGCCAGCAGTAGGGGACACTTGAACACTGAAGCTTTCTTT.